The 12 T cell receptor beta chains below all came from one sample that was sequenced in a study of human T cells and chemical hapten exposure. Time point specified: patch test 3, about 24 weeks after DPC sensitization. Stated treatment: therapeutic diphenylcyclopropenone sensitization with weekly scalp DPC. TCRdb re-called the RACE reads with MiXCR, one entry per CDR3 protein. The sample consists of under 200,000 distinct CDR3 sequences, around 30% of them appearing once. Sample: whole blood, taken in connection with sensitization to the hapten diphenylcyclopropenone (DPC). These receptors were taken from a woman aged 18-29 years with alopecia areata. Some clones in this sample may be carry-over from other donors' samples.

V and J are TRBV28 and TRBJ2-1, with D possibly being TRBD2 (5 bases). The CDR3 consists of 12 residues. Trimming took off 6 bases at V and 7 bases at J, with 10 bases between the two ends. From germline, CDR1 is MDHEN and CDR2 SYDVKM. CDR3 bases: TGTGCCAGCAGCACCACTAGTAATGAGCAGTTCTTC. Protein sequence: CASSTTSNEQFF.

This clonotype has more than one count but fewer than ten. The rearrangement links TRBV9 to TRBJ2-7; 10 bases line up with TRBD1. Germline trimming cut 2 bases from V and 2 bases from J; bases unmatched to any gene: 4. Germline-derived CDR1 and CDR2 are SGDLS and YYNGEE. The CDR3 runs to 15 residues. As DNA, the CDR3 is TGTGCCAGCAGCGTTGAGGACAGGGGGACCTACGAGCAGTACTTC. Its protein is CASSVEDRGTYEQYF.

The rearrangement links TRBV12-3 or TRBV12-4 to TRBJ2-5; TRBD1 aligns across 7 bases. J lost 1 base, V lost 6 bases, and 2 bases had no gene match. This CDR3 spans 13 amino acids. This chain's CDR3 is CASRRTGQETQYF. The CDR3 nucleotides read TGTGCCAGCAGGCGGACAGGCCAAGAGACCCAGTACTTC.

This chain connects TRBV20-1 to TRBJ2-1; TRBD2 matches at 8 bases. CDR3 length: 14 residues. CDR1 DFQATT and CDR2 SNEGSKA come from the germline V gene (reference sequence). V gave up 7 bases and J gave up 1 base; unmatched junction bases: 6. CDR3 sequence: CSGTREGSYNEQFF. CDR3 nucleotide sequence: TGCAGTGGTACACGGGAGGGATCCTACAATGAGCAGTTCTTC.

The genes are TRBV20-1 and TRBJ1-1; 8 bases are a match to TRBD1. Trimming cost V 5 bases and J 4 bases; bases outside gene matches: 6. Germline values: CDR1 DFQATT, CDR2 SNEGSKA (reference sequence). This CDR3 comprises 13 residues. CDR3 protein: CSAPDRVATEAFF. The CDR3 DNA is TGCAGTGCTCCGGACAGGGTGGCCACTGAAGCTTTCTTT.

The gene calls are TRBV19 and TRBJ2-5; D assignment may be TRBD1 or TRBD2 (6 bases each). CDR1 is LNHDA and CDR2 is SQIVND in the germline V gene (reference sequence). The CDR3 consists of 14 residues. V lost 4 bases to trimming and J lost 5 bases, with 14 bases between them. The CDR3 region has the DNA TGTGCCAGTAGTAGGACCGGGGGCAGGGAGACCCAGTACTTC. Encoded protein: CASSRTGGRETQYF.

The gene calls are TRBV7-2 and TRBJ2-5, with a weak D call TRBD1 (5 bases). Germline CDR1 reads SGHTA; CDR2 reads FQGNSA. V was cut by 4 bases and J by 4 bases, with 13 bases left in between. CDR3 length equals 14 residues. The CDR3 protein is CASSSKGRGETQYF. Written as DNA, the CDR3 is TGTGCCAGCAGCTCGAAGGGAAGGGGAGAGACCCAGTACTTC.

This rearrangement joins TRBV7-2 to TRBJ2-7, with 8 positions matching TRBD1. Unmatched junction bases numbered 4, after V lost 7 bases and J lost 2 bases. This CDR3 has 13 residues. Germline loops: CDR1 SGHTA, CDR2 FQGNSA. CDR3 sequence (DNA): TGTGCCAGCATTAGGACAGGGACCTACGAGCAGTACTTC. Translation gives CASIRTGTYEQYF.

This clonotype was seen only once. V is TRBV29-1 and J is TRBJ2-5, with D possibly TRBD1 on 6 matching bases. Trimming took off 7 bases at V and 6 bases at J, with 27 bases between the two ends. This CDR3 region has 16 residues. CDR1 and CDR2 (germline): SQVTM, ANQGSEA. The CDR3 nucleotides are TGCAGCGGGTTACAAGCAGTGACAGGTACTCGTAAGACCCAGTACTTC. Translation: CSGLQAVTGTRKTQYF.

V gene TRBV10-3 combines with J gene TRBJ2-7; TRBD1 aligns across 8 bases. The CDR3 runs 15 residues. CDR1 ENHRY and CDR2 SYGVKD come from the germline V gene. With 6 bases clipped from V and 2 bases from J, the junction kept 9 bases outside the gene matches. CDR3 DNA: TGTGCCATCAGCGAAAGGACAGGGCGGCCCTACGAGCAGTACTTC. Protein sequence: CAISERTGRPYEQYF.

CDR3 nucleotides: TGTGCCAGCAGCTCCCGCTTCAGGACTGGGTACTCACCCCTCCACTTT. This codes for CASSSRFRTGYSPLHF. The chain is built from TRBV11-1 and TRBJ1-6; D is unresolved. V gave up 4 bases and J gave up 10 bases, with 20 bases separating them. Germline V gene lookup returns CDR1 SGHAT and CDR2 FQDESV (reference sequence). This CDR3 comprises 16 residues.

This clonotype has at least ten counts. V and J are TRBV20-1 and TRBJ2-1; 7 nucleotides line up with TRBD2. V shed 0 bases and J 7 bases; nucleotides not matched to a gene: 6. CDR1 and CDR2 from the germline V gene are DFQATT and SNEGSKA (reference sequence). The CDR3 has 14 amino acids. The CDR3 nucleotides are TGCAGTGCTAGAGATGCATTGGGAGGGAATGAGCAGTTCTTC. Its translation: CSARDALGGNEQFF.